One sample yielded the 28 T cell receptor beta chains listed below, sequenced in a study of early T cells in non-severe SARS-CoV-2 infection. TCRdb redid the calling of the 5' RACE reads with MiXCR, one entry per CDR3 protein. The sample has 30,000 or so distinct CDR3 sequences; around 5.2% are singletons. Sequenced: whole blood. The receptors originated from an adult who was a healthcare worker with PCR-confirmed SARS-CoV-2 infection or an uninfected control (not recorded which).

This chain links TRBV5-1 with TRBJ2-7; the D gene is possibly TRBD2 (5 bases). The germline gives CDR1 SGHRS, CDR2 YFSETQ. The CDR3 is made up of 15 amino acids. V dropped 0 bases and J dropped 1 base, with 11 bases sitting between them. In DNA form, the CDR3 reads TGCGCCAGCAGCTTGGGAGGAGGTGAATCCTACGAGCAGTACTTC. Translated, it gives CASSLGGGESYEQYF.

This clonotype was recorded at least ten times. The rearrangement uses TRBV6-6 and TRBJ2-3; 10 positions match TRBD2. Looked up from germline, CDR1 is MNHNY and CDR2 is SVGAGI (reference sequence). CDR3 length: 16 residues. Trimming took 6 bases from V and 2 from J; bases not matched to a gene: 8. CDR3 amino acids: CASSGASGRDTDTQYF. CDR3 coding DNA: TGTGCCAGCAGCGGGGCTAGCGGGAGAGACACAGATACGCAGTATTTT.

The genes are TRBV6-5 and TRBJ1-1; D gene uncertain. The CDR3 covers 15 residues. The V end was cut by 3 bases, the J end by 2 bases, with 13 bases between. The germline V gene has CDR1 MNHEY and CDR2 SVGAGI. CDR3 sequence reads: CASSYTSGQNTEAFF. The CDR3 nucleotides read TGTGCCAGCAGTTATACGTCAGGCCAAAACACTGAAGCTTTCTTT.

The chain combines TRBV7-2 with TRBJ2-7, with 13 bases aligning to TRBD2. V was pared by 5 bases and J by 0 bases, with 7 bases of the junction left unmatched. The germline V gene has CDR1 SGHTA and CDR2 FQGNSA. This CDR3 is built from 17 residues. CDR3 nucleotide sequence: TGTGCCAGCAGCCAATTGTGGACTAGCGGGAGCTCCTACGAGCAGTACTTC. Protein product: CASSQLWTSGSSYEQYF.

This clonotype has a handful of counts. V is TRBV12-5 and J is TRBJ2-1, with TRBD2 matching 10 bases. The germline gives CDR1 LGHNT, CDR2 FRNRAP. The CDR3 sequence is 13 residues long. With 5 bases clipped from V and 12 bases from J, the junction kept 7 bases outside the gene matches. The CDR3 here is CASGPQREGGQFF. DNA for the CDR3: TGTGCTAGTGGTCCCCAGCGGGAGGGCGGGCAGTTCTTC.

This clonotype showed up many times. CDR3 amino acids: CASSLGGSADTQYF. The CDR3 DNA follows: TGTGCCAGCAGCTTAGGCGGGAGTGCAGATACGCAGTATTTT. The rearrangement links TRBV7-3 to TRBJ2-3; 7 bases match TRBD2. The CDR3 consists of 14 residues. Germline V gives CDR1 SGHTA, CDR2 FQGTGA. Losses at the gene ends were 2 bases for V and 4 bases for J; bases not matched to a gene: 3.

This clonotype was observed a few times. V and J are TRBV4-3 and TRBJ1-2; tentative D call: TRBD1 (5 bases). V dropped 4 bases and J dropped 8 bases, with 20 bases sitting between them. There are 15 residues in the CDR3. CDR1 is LGHNA, CDR2 YSLEER, per germline. CDR3: CASSPNPRVQGGYTF. The CDR3 region has the DNA TGCGCCAGCAGCCCGAACCCCAGGGTTCAGGGAGGCTACACCTTC.

This clonotype has at least ten counts. This sequence joins TRBV29-1 and TRBJ2-2; D might be TRBD1 or TRBD2, each matching 5 bases. CDR3 size: 12 residues. Germline CDR1 SQVTM, CDR2 ANQGSEA. Trimming stripped 2 bases from V and 6 bases from J, with 7 bases between. The CDR3 here is CSVERDPGELFF. The CDR3 region has the DNA TGCAGCGTTGAAAGGGACCCCGGGGAGCTGTTTTTT.

This clonotype was seen at least ten times. The chain carries TRBV27 and TRBJ1-5; D might be TRBD1 (5 bases). Trimming removed 6 bases from V and 3 bases from J, with 12 bases in between. This CDR3 contains 14 residues. CDR1 and CDR2 from the germline V gene are MNHEY and SMNVEV (reference sequence). The CDR3 is CASRRDSPNQPQHF. The CDR3 nucleotides read TGTGCCAGCAGGAGAGACAGTCCCAATCAGCCCCAGCATTTT.

This clonotype turned up a few times. The V gene is TRBV28, the J gene TRBJ2-3; no clear D. The CDR3 consists of 15 residues. In germline, CDR1 is MDHEN, CDR2 SYDVKM. V was clipped by 4 bases and J by 0 bases, with 11 bases between them. The CDR3 sequence: CASSSVGKSTDTQYF. Written as DNA, the CDR3 is TGTGCCAGCAGTTCCGTAGGAAAGAGCACAGATACGCAGTATTTT.

There are many counts of this clonotype. The chain carries TRBV15 and TRBJ2-7; 7 bases map to TRBD1. The CDR3 has 14 amino acids. The V segment lost 5 bases and the J segment 1 base; nucleotides outside the gene matches: 5. Germline CDR1 LNHNV, CDR2 YYDKDF (reference sequence). CDR3 sequence: CATSHDRDSYEQYF. The DNA for the CDR3 is TGTGCCACCAGCCACGACAGGGATTCCTACGAGCAGTACTTC.

A few counts support this clonotype. V gene TRBV28 combines with J gene TRBJ1-1, with D possibly matching TRBD1 (6 bases). The germline V gene encodes CDR1 MDHEN and CDR2 SYDVKM. V dropped 6 bases and J dropped 7 bases, with 12 bases sitting between them. The CDR3 spans 12 residues. CDR3 sequence (DNA): TGTGCCAGCAGACCGACAGGAGATGAAGCTTTCTTT. Its protein product is CASRPTGDEAFF.

The table lists this clonotype with many counts. The chain joins TRBV28 to TRBJ2-7; 12 bases are shared with TRBD2. V lost 7 bases, J lost 7 bases, and 8 bases stayed unmatched. Germline V gene sequence: CDR1 MDHEN, CDR2 SYDVKM. This CDR3 spans 14 amino acids. The CDR3 region is CASTLAGGPWEQYF. CDR3 nucleotide sequence: TGTGCCAGCACCCTAGCGGGAGGGCCCTGGGAGCAGTACTTC.

This clonotype has just a few counts. V gene TRBV7-2 combines with J gene TRBJ1-1; perhaps TRBD1 as D (5 bases). Germline CDR1 is SGHTA and CDR2 is FQGNSA. The CDR3 is 16 amino acids. Trimming removed 3 bases at V and 1 base at J, with 15 bases between. The CDR3 region is CASSFDSGRGNTEAFF. CDR3 bases: TGTGCCAGCAGCTTTGACAGTGGGAGGGGGAACACTGAAGCTTTCTTT.

Of note for this clonotype: One end of the junction varies from germline; a read error may be responsible. The genes are TRBV7-6 and TRBJ2-3, with D tentatively TRBD2 (5 bases). Per germline, CDR1 SGHVS and CDR2 FNYEAQ. The CDR3 length is 12 residues. The CDR3 region has the DNA TGTGCCAGCAGCTTTGCGGGCGATATGCAGTATTTC. Its protein is CASSFAGDMQYF. Drawing the rest from reference TRBV7-6 and TRBJ2-3, the complete variable domain is GAGVSQSPRYKVTKRGQDVALRCDPISGHVSLYWYRQALGQGPEFLTYFNYEAQQDKSGLPNDRFSAERPEGSISTLTIQRTEQRDSAMYRCASSFAGDMQYFGPGTRLTVL.

This clonotype has a count of ten or more. The chain links TRBV6-2 or TRBV6-3 to TRBJ2-3; 7 nucleotides match TRBD1. Trimming removed 6 bases from V and 1 base from J; junction bases left unmatched: 7. Germline V CDR1 and CDR2: MNHEY, SVGEGT. This CDR3 is 15 amino acids long. The CDR3 region is CASRDRAYRTDTQYF. The CDR3 DNA reads as TGTGCCAGCAGAGACAGGGCCTATCGCACAGATACGCAGTATTTT.

This clonotype was found many times. V usage is TRBV27 and J usage is TRBJ1-1; 11 bases map to TRBD1. The CDR3 is made up of 19 amino acids. Germline CDR1 MNHEY, CDR2 SMNVEV (reference sequence). J was trimmed by 1 base and V by 5 bases; bases with no gene match: 15. DNA of the CDR3: TGTGCCAGCAGTGTCACCGGGACAGGGGGATCGAGTTGGAACACTGAAGCTTTCTTT. As protein: CASSVTGTGGSSWNTEAFF.

The chain carries TRBV12-5 and TRBJ2-3, with D tentatively TRBD1 or TRBD2 (5 bases each). The CDR3 runs to 19 residues. Germline-derived CDR1 and CDR2 are LGHNT and FRNRAP. Trimming removed 6 bases from V and 2 bases from J, with 27 bases in between. The CDR3 loop is CASGSLRDGKKDTTDTQYF. CDR3 DNA: TGTGCTAGTGGCTCGCTCCGGGACGGCAAGAAGGATACCACAGATACGCAGTATTTT.

Ten or more counts support this clonotype. The chain has TRBV20-1 and TRBJ1-5; D is possibly TRBD1 (6 bases). The V end lost 0 bases, the J end lost 3 bases, and 18 bases lay between the germline ends. Germline V gene lookup returns CDR1 DFQATT and CDR2 SNEGSKA (reference sequence). CDR3 size: 17 residues. The CDR3 nucleotides read TGCAGTGCTAGAGATTCGACCACAGGGCAGCCCAATCAGCCCCAGCATTTT. This encodes CSARDSTTGQPNQPQHF.

This clonotype came up a few times. The V call is TRBV3-1, the J call TRBJ2-1, with TRBD2 matching over 11 bases. CDR1 and CDR2 from the germline V gene are LGHDT and YNNKEL (reference sequence). There are 15 residues in the CDR3. Trimming at V came to 4 bases and at J to 9 bases, leaving 8 bases not matched to a gene. CDR3 nucleotides: TGTGCCAGCAGCCCCGGGGTAGCGGGAGGGTCTGAGCAGTTCTTC. As protein: CASSPGVAGGSEQFF.

This clonotype was observed a few times. V is TRBV28 and J is TRBJ2-7, with D unresolved. The V gene's germline CDR1 is MDHEN and CDR2 SYDVKM. This CDR3 comprises 13 residues. V was trimmed by 2 bases and J by 3 bases, leaving 8 bases between them. CDR3 DNA sequence: TGTGCCAGCAGTTTACCCTCCCGCTACGAGCAGTACTTC. It specifies CASSLPSRYEQYF.

The genes are TRBV12-5 and TRBJ2-7, with 10 bases that match TRBD2. V gave up 3 bases and J gave up 0 bases; unmatched junction bases: 2. This CDR3 has 15 residues. Germline V gene lookup returns CDR1 LGHNT and CDR2 FRNRAP. This CDR3 reads CASGFPSGSSYEQYF. CDR3 DNA: TGTGCTAGTGGTTTCCCTAGCGGGAGCTCCTACGAGCAGTACTTC.

This clonotype occurred many times. The chain joins TRBV10-2 to TRBJ2-7; tentatively, D is TRBD1 (6 bases). There are 18 residues in the CDR3. Germline CDR1 is WSHSY and CDR2 is SAAADI. V lost 2 bases and J lost 1, with 21 bases in between. The CDR3: CASSETYAPGQSSYEQYF. CDR3 in DNA: TGCGCCAGCAGTGAGACCTACGCTCCAGGACAGTCTTCCTACGAGCAGTACTTC.

There are many counts of this clonotype. The gene calls are TRBV19 and TRBJ2-1; a possible D gene is TRBD1 (6 bases). CDR3 length: 14 amino acids. V lost 3 bases and J 9 bases, leaving 15 bases between the germline ends. Germline loops: CDR1 LNHDA, CDR2 SQIVND (reference sequence). This chain's CDR3 is CASSIGQLPSEQFF. CDR3 DNA sequence: TGTGCCAGTAGTATCGGACAGCTACCTAGTGAGCAGTTCTTC.

This chain joins TRBV12-5 and TRBJ2-2; D ambiguous. Germline CDR1 is LGHNT and CDR2 is FRNRAP. The CDR3 has 11 amino acids. V was trimmed by 7 bases and J by 3 bases, leaving 3 bases between them. CDR3 nucleotides: TGTGCTAGTGCATACACCGGGGAGCTGTTTTTT. This sequence encodes CASAYTGELFF.

This clonotype has a count of ten or more. The chain combines TRBV28 with TRBJ1-5; tentative D call: TRBD1 (6 bases). Germline values: CDR1 MDHEN, CDR2 SYDVKM. The CDR3 runs 13 residues. V shed 7 bases and J shed 0 bases, with 7 bases lying between them. The chain's CDR3 is CASNRDSNQPQHF. CDR3 bases: TGTGCCAGCAACAGGGATAGCAATCAGCCCCAGCATTTT.

This chain links TRBV10-3 with TRBJ2-7, with a tentative D call TRBD2 (5 bases). CDR3 length equals 12 residues. The germline V and J ends were trimmed by 9 bases and 8 bases, with 17 bases remaining between them. CDR1 and CDR2 from the germline V gene are ENHRY and SYGVKD. The CDR3 sequence: CAISQSGKKQYF. The DNA for the CDR3 is TGTGCCATTTCCCAATCGGGAAAGAAGCAGTACTTC.

This clonotype came up many times. The rearrangement joins TRBV6-2 or TRBV6-3 to TRBJ2-3, with 10 bases that match TRBD2. V lost 6 bases and J lost 3; bases outside the gene matches: 6. This CDR3 has 15 amino acids. CDR1 MNHEY and CDR2 SVGEGT come from the germline V gene. The CDR3 reads CASSAGLAKTDTQYF. CDR3 nucleotide sequence: TGTGCCAGCAGCGCGGGACTAGCGAAGACAGATACGCAGTATTTT.